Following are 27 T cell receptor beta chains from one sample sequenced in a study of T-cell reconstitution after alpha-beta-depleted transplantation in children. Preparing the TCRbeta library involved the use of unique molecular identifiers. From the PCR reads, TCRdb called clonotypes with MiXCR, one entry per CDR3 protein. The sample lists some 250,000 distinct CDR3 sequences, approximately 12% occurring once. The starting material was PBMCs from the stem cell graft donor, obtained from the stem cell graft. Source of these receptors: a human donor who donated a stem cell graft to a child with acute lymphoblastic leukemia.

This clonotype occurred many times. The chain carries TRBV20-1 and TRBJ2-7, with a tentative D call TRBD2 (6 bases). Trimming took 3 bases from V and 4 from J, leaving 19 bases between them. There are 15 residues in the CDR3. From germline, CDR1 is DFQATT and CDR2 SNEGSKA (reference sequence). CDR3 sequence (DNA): TGCAGTGCTAGGTCCCTGGGAACTAGCAGATACGAGCAGTACTTC. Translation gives CSARSLGTSRYEQYF.

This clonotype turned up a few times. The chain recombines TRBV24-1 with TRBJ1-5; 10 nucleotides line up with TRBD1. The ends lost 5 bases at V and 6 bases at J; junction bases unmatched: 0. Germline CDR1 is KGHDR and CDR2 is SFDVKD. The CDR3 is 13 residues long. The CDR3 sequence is CATSGTGGQPQHF. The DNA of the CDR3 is TGTGCCACCAGTGGGACAGGGGGTCAGCCCCAGCATTTT.

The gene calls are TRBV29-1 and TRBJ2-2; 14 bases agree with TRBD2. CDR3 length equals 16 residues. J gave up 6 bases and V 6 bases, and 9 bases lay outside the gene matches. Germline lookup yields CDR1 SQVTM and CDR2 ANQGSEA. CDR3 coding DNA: TGCAGCGTGGGGGGGACTAGCGGGAGTCTCGCCGGGGAGCTGTTTTTT. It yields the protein CSVGGTSGSLAGELFF.

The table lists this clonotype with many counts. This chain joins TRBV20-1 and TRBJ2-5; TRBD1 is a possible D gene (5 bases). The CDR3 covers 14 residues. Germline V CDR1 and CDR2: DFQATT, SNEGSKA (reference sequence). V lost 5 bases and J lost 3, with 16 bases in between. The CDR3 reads CSALGPTEKETQYF. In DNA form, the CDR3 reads TGCAGTGCTTTAGGCCCGACAGAGAAAGAGACCCAGTACTTC.

Here the CDR3 DNA reads TGTGCCAGCAGAACGGGACAGGGTACTAATCAGCCCCAGCATTTT. It codes for CASRTGQGTNQPQHF. The chain uses TRBV6-1 and TRBJ1-5; 9 bases align to TRBD1. V lost 6 bases, J lost 4 bases, and 7 bases stayed unmatched. Germline CDR1 MNHNS, CDR2 SASEGT. The CDR3 spans 15 residues.

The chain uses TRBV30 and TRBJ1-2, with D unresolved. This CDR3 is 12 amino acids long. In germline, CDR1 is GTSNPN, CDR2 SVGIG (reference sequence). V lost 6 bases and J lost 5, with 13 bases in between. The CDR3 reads CACEGRIYGYTF. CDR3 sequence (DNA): TGTGCCTGTGAAGGTCGAATATATGGCTACACCTTC.

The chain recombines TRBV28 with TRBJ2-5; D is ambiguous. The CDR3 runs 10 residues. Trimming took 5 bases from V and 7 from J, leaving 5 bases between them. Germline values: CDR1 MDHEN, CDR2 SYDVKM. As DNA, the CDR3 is TGTGCCAGCAGTCATGGGACCCAGTACTTC. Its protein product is CASSHGTQYF.

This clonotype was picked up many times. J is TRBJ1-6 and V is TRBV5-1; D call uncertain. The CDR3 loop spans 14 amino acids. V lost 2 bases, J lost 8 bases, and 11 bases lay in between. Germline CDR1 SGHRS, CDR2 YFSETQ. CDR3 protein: CASSLMGRDSPLHF. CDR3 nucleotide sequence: TGCGCCAGCAGCTTAATGGGAAGGGATTCACCCCTCCACTTT. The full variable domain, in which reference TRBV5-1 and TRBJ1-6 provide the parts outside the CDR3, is KAGVTQTPRYLIKTRGQQVTLSCSPISGHRSVSWYQQTPGQGLQFLFEYFSETQRNKGNFPGRFSGRQFSNSRSEMNVSTLELGDSALYLCASSLMGRDSPLHFGNGTRLTVT.

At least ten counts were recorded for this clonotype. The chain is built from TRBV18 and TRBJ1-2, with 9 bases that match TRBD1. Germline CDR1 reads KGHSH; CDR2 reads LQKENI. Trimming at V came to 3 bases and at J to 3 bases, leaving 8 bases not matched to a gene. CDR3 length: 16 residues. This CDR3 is CASSPGTGRIHYGYTF. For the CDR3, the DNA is TGTGCCAGCTCACCCGGGACAGGGAGGATCCACTATGGCTACACCTTC.

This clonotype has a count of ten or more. The CDR3 protein is CASSLGGGAGEQFF. As DNA, the CDR3 is TGTGCCAGCAGTTTAGGCGGGGGGGCCGGTGAGCAGTTCTTC. J is TRBJ2-1 and V is TRBV12-3 or TRBV12-4, with 9 bases aligning to TRBD2. This CDR3 is 14 amino acids long. Trimming took 1 base from V and 9 from J; bases not matched to a gene: 4.

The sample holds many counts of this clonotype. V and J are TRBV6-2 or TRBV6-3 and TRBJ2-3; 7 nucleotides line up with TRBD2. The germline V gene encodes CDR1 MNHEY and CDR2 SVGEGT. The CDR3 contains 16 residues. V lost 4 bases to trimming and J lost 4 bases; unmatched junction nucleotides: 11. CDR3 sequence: CASSSLRTGGPDTQYF. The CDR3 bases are TGTGCCAGCAGTTCCTTGAGGACGGGAGGACCAGATACGCAGTATTTT.

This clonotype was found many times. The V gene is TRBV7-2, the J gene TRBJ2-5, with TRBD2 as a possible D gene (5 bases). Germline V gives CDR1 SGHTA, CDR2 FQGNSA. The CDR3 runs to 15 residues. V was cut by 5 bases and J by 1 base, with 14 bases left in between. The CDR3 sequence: CASSQEVRPQETQYF. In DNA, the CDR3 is TGTGCCAGCAGCCAGGAGGTGCGGCCCCAAGAGACCCAGTACTTC. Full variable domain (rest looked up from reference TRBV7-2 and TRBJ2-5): GAGVSQSPSNKVTEKGKDVELRCDPISGHTALYWYRQSLGQGLEFLIYFQGNSAPDKSGLPSDRFSAERTGGSVSTLTIQRTQQEDSAVYLCASSQEVRPQETQYFGPGTRLLVL.

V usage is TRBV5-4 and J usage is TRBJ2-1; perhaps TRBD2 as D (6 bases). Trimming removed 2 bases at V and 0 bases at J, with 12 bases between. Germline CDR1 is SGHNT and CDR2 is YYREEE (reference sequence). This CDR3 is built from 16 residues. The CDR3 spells CASSLLGGNSYNEQFF. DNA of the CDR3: TGTGCCAGCAGCTTATTGGGGGGAAACTCCTACAATGAGCAGTTCTTC. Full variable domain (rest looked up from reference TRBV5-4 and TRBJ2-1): ETGVTQSPTHLIKTRGQQVTLRCSSQSGHNTVSWYQQALGQGPQFIFQYYREEENGRGNFPPRFSGLQFPNYSSELNVNALELDDSALYLCASSLLGGNSYNEQFFGPGTRLTVL.

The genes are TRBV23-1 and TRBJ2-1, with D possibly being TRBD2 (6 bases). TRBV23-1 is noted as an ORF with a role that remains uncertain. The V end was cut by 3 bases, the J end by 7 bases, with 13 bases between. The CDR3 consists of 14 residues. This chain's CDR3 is CASSHRLARNEQFF. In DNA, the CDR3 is TGCGCCAGCAGTCATCGGCTAGCGAGAAATGAGCAGTTCTTC.

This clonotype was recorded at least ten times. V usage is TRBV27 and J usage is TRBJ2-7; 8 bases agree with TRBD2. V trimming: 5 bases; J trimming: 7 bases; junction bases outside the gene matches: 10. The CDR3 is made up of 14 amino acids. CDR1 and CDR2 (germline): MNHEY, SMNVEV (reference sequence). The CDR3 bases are TGTGCCAGCAGTGCTCCGGGACTAGGCCCTGAGCAGTACTTC. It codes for CASSAPGLGPEQYF.

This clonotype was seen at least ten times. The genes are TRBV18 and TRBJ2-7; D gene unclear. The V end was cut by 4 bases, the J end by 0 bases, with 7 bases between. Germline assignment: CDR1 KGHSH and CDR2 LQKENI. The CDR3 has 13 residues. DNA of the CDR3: TGTGCCAGCTCACGAACCAGCTCCTACGAGCAGTACTTC. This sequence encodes CASSRTSSYEQYF.

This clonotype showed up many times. CDR3 DNA sequence: TGTGCCAGCAGTGCCCCGACAGGGTACGCGGAGCAGTACTTC. Translating gives CASSAPTGYAEQYF. The chain couples TRBV6-1 to TRBJ2-7; TRBD1 agrees at 7 bases. Per germline, CDR1 MNHNS and CDR2 SASEGT. Germline trimming cut 4 bases from V and 7 bases from J; bases unmatched to any gene: 10. This CDR3 region has 14 residues.

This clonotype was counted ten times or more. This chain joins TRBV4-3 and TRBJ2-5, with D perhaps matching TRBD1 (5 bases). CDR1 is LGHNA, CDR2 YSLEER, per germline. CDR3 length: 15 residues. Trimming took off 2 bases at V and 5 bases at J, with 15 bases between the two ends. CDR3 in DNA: TGCGCCAGCAGCCAACAGGGAAATGGATTGGAGACCCAGTACTTC. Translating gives CASSQQGNGLETQYF.

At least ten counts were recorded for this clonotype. CDR3 bases: TGTGCCAGCAGTTTAATAGGGGCGAGTTTTAGAAATGAGCAGTTCTTC. It yields the protein CASSLIGASFRNEQFF. The V and J genes are TRBV28 and TRBJ2-1; a possible D gene is TRBD1 (5 bases). CDR1 is MDHEN and CDR2 is SYDVKM in the germline V gene. The CDR3 covers 16 residues. Between the trimmed V and J ends, which lost 2 bases and 7 bases, there was a span of 18 bases.

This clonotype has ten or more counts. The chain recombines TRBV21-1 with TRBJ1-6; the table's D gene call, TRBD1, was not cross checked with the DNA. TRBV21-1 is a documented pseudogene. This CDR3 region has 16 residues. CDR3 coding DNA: TGTGCCAGCAGCACCCGGGACAGGGGTCCGTATTCACCCCTCCACTTT. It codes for CASSTRDRGPYSPLHF.

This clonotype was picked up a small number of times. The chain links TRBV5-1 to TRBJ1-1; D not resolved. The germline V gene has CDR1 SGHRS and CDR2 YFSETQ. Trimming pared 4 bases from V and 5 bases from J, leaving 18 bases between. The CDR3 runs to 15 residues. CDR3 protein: CASSASTGSATEAFF. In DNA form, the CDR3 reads TGCGCCAGCAGCGCTTCTACGGGGTCGGCTACTGAAGCTTTCTTT. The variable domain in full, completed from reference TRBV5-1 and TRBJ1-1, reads KAGVTQTPRYLIKTRGQQVTLSCSPISGHRSVSWYQQTPGQGLQFLFEYFSETQRNKGNFPGRFSGRQFSNSRSEMNVSTLELGDSALYLCASSASTGSATEAFFGQGTRLTVV.

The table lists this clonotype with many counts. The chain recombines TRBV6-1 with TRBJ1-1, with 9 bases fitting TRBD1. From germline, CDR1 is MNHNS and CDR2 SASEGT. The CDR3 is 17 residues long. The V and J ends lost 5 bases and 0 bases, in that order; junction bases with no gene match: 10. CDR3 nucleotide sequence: TGTGCCAGCAGTCCCGCGGACAGGGGAAAGATGAACACTGAAGCTTTCTTT. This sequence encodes CASSPADRGKMNTEAFF.

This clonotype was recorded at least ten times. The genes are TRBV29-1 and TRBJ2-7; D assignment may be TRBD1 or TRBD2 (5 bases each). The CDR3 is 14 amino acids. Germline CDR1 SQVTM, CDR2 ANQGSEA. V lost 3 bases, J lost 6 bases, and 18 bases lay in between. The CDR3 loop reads CSVDWGSHSGEQYF. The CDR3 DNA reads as TGCAGCGTTGATTGGGGGTCCCACTCGGGCGAGCAGTACTTC.

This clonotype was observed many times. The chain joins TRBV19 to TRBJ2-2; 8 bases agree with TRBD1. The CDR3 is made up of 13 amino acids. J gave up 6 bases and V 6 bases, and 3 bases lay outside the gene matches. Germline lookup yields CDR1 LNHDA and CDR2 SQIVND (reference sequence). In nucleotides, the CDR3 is TGTGCCAGTAGCCCACAGGGGGCCGGGGAGCTGTTTTTT. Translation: CASSPQGAGELFF.

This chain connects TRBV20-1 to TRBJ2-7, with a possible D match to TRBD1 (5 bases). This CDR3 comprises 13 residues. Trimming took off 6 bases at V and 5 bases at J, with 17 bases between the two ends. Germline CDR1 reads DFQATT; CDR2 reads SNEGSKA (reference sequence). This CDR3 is CSASGHLPHEQYF. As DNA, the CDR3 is TGCAGTGCCAGTGGACACTTGCCCCACGAGCAGTACTTC.

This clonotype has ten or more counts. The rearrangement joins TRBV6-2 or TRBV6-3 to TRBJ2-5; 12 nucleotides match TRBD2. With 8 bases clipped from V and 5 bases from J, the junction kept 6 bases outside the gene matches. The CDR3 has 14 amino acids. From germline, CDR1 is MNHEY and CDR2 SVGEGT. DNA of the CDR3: TGTGCCAGCGAGCTAGCGGGAGGGCCGGAGACCCAGTACTTC. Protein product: CASELAGGPETQYF.

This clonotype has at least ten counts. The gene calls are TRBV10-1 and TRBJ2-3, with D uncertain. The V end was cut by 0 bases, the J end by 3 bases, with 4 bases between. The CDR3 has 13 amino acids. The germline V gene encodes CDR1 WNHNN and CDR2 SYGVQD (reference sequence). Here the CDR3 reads CASSESGTDTQYF. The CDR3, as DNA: TGCGCCAGCAGTGAGTCAGGGACAGATACGCAGTATTTT.